This TCR beta chain came from a study of T cell responses to AZD1222 COVID-19 vaccine. The wider study: Whether given at about 4 or about 12 weeks, second doses were pooled.

The CDR3 runs 13 residues. CDR1 and CDR2 (germline): ENHRY, SYGVKD. Trimming shortened V by 6 bases and J by 0 bases, and 8 bases separated the two germline ends. Using immunoSEQ multiplex PCR, the repertoire was profiled, and TCRdb retains in-frame clones only, with some absent. The sample lists about 190,000 clones; 90% to 95% were seen once. A remark on this clone: No antigen is known for it.

The study, taken as a whole, reports: Nearly half of spike-specific TCRs reportedly target variant regions that are unmutated in the B.1.351 and B.1.1.7 variants. CD4 TCRs covered the whole spike, strongest at regions 160-218 and 743-854. In all cases, repertoires were sampled only after the peak T cell response.

This sequence was found in an adult in good health. The specimen comprised peripheral blood, sampled on day 0 of AZD1222 vaccination. The genes are TRBV10-3 and TRBJ1-1; unclear D gene. CDR3 amino acids: CAISPSMNTEAFF. In nucleotides, the CDR3 is TGTGCCATCAGCCCTTCAATGAACACTGAAGCTTTCTTT.